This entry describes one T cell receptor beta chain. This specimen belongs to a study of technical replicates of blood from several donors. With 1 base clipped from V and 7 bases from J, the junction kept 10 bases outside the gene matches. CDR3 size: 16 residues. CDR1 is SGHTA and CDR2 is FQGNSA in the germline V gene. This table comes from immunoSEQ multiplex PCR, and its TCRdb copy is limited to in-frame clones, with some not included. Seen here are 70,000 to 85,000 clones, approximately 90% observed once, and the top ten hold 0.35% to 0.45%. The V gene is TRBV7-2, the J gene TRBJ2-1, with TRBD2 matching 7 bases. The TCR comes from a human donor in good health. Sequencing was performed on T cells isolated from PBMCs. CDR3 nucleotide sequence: TGTGCCAGCAGCTTAGGGCACGGCGGGAGAGGGAATGAGCAGTTCTTC. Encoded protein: CASSLGHGGRGNEQFF.